This record looks at one T cell receptor (beta chain) sequence and its context. Its antigen is currently unknown. Libraries were prepared by immunoSEQ multiplex PCR; TCRdb keeps only in-frame clonotypes and omits some of them. This table has roughly 490,000 clones, around 80% appearing once. V was clipped by 0 bases and J by 4 bases, with 12 bases between them. This CDR3 is 14 amino acids long. Germline CDR1 and CDR2: GTSNPN and SVGIG (reference sequence). The sample originates from a study of shared clonotypes between healthy human individuals. Regarding the study as a whole: Limited genetic and exposure-history diversity came from having few donors.

Genomic DNA of unsorted samples came from tens of millions of PBMCs. This chain joins TRBV30 and TRBJ1-1; D possibly corresponds to TRBD1 (6 bases). The TCR was taken from a woman aged 40 to 50 in good health. Some clones in this sample may be carry-over from other donors' samples. The sequenced material came from PBMCs. The CDR3, as DNA: TGTGCCTGGAGTGTGGGGGCCTACTTCACTGAAGCTTTCTTT. It specifies CAWSVGAYFTEAFF.